What follows describes a single T cell receptor (beta chain). These data come from a study of blood T cell repertoires in COVID-19. For the study at large: Whether acute or convalescent, the COVID-19 samples came from the United States, Italy and Spain. The analysed material was cDNA or gDNA that came from T cells, B-cell-depleted T cells, or PBMCs.

V shed 6 bases and J shed 0 bases, with 9 bases lying between them. The CDR3 sequence is 14 residues long. The germline gives CDR1 KGHSH, CDR2 LQKENI. In the authors' methods: Nucleated cell counts were estimated from reference gene primer amplification. Assay: immunoSEQ multiplex PCR; the TCRdb copy retains only in-frame clones and omits some. V, J and clone size reflect that table, while D and trimming were determined from the DNA. The sample holds around 220,000 clones, 65% to 80% seen once. Sequenced sample: peripheral blood. V usage is TRBV18 and J usage is TRBJ1-3; D unclear. This TCR derives from a middle-aged woman with active or convalescent COVID-19. Here the CDR3 DNA reads TGTGCCAGCTCTCTCCCGAGCTCTGGAAACACCATATATTTT. As protein: CASSLPSSGNTIYF.